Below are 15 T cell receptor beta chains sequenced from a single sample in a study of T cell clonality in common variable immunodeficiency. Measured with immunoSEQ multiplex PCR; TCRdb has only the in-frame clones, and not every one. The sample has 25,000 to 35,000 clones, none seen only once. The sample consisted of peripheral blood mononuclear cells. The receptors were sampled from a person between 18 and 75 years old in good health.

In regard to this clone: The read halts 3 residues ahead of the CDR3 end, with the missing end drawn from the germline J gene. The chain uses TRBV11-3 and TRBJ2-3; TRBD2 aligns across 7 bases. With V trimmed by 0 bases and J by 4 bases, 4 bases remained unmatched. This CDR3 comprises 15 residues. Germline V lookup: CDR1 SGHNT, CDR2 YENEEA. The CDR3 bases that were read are TGTGCCAGCAGCTTAGAGCCCGCGGGAGCAGATACG. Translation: CASSLEPAGADT. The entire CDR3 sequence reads CASSLEPAGADTQYF. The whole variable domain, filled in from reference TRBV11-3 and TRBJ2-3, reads EAGVVQSPRYKIIEKKQPVAFWCNPISGHNTLYWYLQNLGQGPELLIRYENEEAVDDSQLPKDRFSAERLKGVDSTLKIQPAELGDSAVYLCASSLEPAGADTQYFGPGTRLTVL.

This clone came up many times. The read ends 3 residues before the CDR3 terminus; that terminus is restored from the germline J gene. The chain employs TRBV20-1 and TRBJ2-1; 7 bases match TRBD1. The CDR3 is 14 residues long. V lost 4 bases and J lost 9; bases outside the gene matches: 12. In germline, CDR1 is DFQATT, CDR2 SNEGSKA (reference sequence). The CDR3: CSATKKGQRAEQFF. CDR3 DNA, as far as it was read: TGCAGTGCTACCAAGAAGGGACAGCGCGCTGAG.

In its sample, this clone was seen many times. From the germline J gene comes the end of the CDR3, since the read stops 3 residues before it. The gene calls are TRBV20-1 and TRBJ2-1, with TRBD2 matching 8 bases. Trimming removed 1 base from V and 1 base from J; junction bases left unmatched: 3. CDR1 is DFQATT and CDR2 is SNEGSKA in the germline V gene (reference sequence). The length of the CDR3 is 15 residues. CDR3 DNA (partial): TGCAGTGCTAGAGCCGGGACTAGTTCCTACAATGAG. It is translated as CSARAGTSSYNE. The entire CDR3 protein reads CSARAGTSSYNEQFF.

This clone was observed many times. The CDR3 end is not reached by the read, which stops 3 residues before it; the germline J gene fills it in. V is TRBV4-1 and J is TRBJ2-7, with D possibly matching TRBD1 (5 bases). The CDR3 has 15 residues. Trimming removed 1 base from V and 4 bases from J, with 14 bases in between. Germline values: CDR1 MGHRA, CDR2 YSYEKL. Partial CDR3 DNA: TGCGCCAGCAGCCAAGCGTGGCAGGGTAGTTACGAG. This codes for CASSQAWQGSYE. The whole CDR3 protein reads CASSQAWQGSYEQYF.

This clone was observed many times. The sequenced part of the CDR3 DNA is TGTGCCAGCAGCTTAGCCGCAGATAACTATGGC. Amino acid sequence: CASSLAADNYG. The whole CDR3 reads CASSLAADNYGYTF. This sequence joins TRBV7-2 and TRBJ1-2; no clear D gene. Read data end 3 residues before the CDR3 end; the end is taken from the germline J gene. Germline V CDR1 and CDR2: SGHTA, FQGNSA. V lost 0 bases and J 1 base, leaving 6 bases between the germline ends. This CDR3 spans 14 amino acids.

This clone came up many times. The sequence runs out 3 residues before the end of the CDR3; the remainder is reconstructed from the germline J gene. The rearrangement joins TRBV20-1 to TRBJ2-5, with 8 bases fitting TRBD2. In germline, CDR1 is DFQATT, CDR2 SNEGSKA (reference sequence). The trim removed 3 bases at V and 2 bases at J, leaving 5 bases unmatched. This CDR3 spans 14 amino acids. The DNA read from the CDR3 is TGCAGTGCTAGGGAGACTAGCGCACAAGAGACC. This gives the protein CSARETSAQET. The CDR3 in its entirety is CSARETSAQETQYF.

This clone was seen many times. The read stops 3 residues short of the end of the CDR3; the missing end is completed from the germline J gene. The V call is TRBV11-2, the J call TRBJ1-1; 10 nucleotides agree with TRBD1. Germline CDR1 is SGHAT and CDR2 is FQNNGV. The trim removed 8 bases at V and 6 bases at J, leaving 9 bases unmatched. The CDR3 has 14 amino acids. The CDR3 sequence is CASRGQGGIAEAFF. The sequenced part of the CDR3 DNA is TGTGCCAGCCGCGGACAGGGGGGAATCGCTGAA. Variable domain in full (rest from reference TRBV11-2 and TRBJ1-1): EAGVAQSPRYKIIEKRQSVAFWCNPISGHATLYWYQQILGQGPKLLIQFQNNGVVDDSQLPKDRFSAERLKGVDSTLKIQPAKLEDSAVYLCASRGQGGIAEAFFGQGTRLTVV.

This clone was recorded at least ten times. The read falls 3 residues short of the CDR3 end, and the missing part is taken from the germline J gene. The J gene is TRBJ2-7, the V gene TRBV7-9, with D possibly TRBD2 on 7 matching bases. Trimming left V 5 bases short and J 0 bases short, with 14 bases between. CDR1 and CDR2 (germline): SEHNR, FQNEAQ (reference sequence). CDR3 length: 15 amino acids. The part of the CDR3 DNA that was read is TGTGCCAGCAGCCAAGGGGGGGCAAGCTCCTACGAG. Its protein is CASSQGGASSYE. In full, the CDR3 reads CASSQGGASSYEQYF.

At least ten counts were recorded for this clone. CDR3 DNA, as far as it was read: TGTGCCAGCAGTGGGGGACAGGGGGGATCCTACGAC. Its translation is CASSGGQGGSYD. The complete CDR3 reads CASSGGQGGSYDYTF. The chain carries TRBV6-1 and TRBJ1-2; 11 nucleotides align to TRBD1. The read terminates 3 residues ahead of where the CDR3 ends, so the germline J gene completes it. The CDR3 runs to 15 residues. Germline CDR1 MNHNS, CDR2 SASEGT.

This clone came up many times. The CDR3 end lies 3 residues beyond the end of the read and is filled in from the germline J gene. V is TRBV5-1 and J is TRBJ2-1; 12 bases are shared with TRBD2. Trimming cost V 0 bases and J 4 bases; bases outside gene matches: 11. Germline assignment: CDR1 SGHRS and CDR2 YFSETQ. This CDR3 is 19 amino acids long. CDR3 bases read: TGCGCCAGCAGCTTGGCCACTAGCGGGAGGTCTCCTCTATACAATGAG. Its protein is CASSLATSGRSPLYNE. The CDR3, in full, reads CASSLATSGRSPLYNEQFF. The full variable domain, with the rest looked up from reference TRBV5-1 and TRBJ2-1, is KAGVTQTPRYLIKTRGQQVTLSCSPISGHRSVSWYQQTPGQGLQFLFEYFSETQRNKGNFPGRFSGRQFSNSRSEMNVSTLELGDSALYLCASSLATSGRSPLYNEQFFGPGTRLTVL.

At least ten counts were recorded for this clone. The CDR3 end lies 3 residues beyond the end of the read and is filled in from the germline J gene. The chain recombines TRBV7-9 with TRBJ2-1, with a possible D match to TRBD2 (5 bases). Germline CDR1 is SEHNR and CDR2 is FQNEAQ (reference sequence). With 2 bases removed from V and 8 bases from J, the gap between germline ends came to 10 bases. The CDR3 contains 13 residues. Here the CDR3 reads CASSLPGIDEQFF. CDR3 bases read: TGTGCCAGCAGCTTACCGGGGATCGATGAG.

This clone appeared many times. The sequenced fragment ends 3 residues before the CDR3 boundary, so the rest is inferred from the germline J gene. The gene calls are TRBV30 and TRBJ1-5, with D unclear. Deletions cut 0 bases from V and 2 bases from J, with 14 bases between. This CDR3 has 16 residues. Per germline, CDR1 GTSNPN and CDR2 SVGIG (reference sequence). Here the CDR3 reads CAWSVPRGYGNQPQHF. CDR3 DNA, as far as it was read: TGTGCCTGGAGTGTACCTAGAGGTTACGGCAATCAGCCC.

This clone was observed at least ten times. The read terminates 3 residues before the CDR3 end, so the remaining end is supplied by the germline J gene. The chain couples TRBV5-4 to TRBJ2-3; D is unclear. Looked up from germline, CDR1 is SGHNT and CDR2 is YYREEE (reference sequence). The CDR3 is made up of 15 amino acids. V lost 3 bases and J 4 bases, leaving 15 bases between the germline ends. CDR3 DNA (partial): TGTGCCAGCAGCTCTTCTAGTTATTCGCCAGATACG. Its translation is CASSSSSYSPDT. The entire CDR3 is CASSSSSYSPDTQYF.

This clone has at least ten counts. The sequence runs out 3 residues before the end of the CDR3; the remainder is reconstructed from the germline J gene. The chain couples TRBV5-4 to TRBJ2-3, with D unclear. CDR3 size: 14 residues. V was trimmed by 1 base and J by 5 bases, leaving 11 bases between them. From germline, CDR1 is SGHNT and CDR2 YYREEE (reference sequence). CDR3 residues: CASSLTVLIDTQYF. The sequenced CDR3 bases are TGTGCCAGCAGCTTGACAGTTCTGATAGATACG.

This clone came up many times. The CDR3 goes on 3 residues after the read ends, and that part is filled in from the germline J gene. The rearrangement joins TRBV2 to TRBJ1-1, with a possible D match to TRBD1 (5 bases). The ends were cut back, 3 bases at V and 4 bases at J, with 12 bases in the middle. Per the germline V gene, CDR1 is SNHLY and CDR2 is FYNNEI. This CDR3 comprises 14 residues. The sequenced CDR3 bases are TGTGCCAGCAGTGACCTCGGGGGATTCACTGAA. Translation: CASSDLGGFTE. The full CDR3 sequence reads CASSDLGGFTEAFF. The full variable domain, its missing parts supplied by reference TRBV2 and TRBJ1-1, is EPEVTQTPSHQVTQMGQEVILRCVPISNHLYFYWYRQILGQKVEFLVSFYNNEISEKSEIFDDQFSVERPDGSNFTLKIRSTKLEDSAMYFCASSDLGGFTEAFFGQGTRLTVV.